This T cell receptor (beta chain) was identified in a study of blood T cells in healthy people across ages. The CDR3 covers 15 residues. CDR1 MDHEN and CDR2 SYDVKM come from the germline V gene. Trimming left V 4 bases short and J 4 bases short, with 15 bases between. A second roughly 6 to 12 cycle PCR used barcoded and J-beta primers. TCRdb called the 5' RACE reads again in MiXCR, with one record for every CDR3 protein. The sample holds about 730,000 distinct CDR3 sequences, 43% seen once. There are many counts of this clonotype. The gene calls are TRBV28 and TRBJ2-3; no clear D gene. The sequence came from a woman in her fifties or sixties in good health. The sequenced material came from blood. The CDR3 coding sequence is TGTGCCAGCAGTTATCAAGCGCCAAAGCCAGATACGCAGTATTTT. Amino acid sequence: CASSYQAPKPDTQYF. Together with reference TRBV28 and TRBJ2-3, the CDR3 gives the full variable domain: DVKVTQSSRYLVKRTGEKVFLECVQDMDHENMFWYRQDPGLGLRLIYFSYDVKMKEKGDIPEGYSVSREKKERFSLILESASTNQTSMYLCASSYQAPKPDTQYFGPGTRLTVL.